The source of this T cell receptor beta chain is a study of blood T cell repertoires in COVID-19. Study-wide context: Whether acute or convalescent, the COVID-19 samples came from the United States, Italy and Spain.

TCRdb keeps only in-frame clones here, not all; method: immunoSEQ multiplex PCR. Of 300,000 to 450,000 clones listed, 88% are singletons. Unmatched junction bases numbered 22, after V lost 5 bases and J lost 9 bases. CDR1 is MNHEY and CDR2 is SMNVEV in the germline V gene (reference sequence). The CDR3 consists of 19 residues. A PCR-confirmed or clinician-diagnosed COVID-19 case had contacted exposed participants within 2 weeks of entry. The gene calls are TRBV27 and TRBJ2-1; TRBD1 matches at 10 bases. Sequencing was carried out using PBMCs or T cells enriched from blood (not recorded which). The TCR comes from a young woman who had been exposed to COVID-19. DNA of the CDR3: TGTGCCAGCAGTCCAGCCGGGACAGGGGCGTGTGGGGGGGTCTGTGAGCAGTTCTTC. It encodes CASSPAGTGACGGVCEQFF.